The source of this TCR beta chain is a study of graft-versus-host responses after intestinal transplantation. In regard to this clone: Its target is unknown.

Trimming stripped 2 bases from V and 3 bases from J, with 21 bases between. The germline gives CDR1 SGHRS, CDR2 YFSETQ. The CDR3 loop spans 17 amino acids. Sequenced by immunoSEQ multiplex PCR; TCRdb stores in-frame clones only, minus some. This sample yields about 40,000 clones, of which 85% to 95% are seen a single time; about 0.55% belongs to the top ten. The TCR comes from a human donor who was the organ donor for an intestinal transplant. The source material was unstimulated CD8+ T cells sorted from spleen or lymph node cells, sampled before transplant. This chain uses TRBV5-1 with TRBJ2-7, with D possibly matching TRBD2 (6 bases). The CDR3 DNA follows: TGCGCCAGCAGCTTTATTCCGACCGGGGGAGGTATCTACGAGCAGTACTTC. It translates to CASSFIPTGGGIYEQYF.